This T cell receptor beta chain originates from a study of graft-versus-host responses after intestinal transplantation. Here immunoSEQ multiplex PCR was the method, and the copy in TCRdb shows in-frame clones only, minus some. The data contain 80,000 to 100,000 clones, 85% to 90% of them singletons. Concerning this clone: Antigen specificity is unknown.

The source was unstimulated CD4+ T cells sorted from spleen or lymph node cells, collected before intestinal transplant. The TCR originated in a human donor who received an intestinal transplant.

CDR3 nucleotides: TGTGCCAGCAGCTTAAGCACAGGGAGCTCCTACGAGCAGTACTTC. Residues: CASSLSTGSSYEQYF. The chain joins TRBV7-9 to TRBJ2-7, with D possibly matching TRBD1 (6 bases). V lost 2 bases and J 0 bases, leaving 11 bases between the germline ends. This CDR3 is built from 15 residues. Per germline, CDR1 SEHNR and CDR2 FQNEAQ (reference sequence).